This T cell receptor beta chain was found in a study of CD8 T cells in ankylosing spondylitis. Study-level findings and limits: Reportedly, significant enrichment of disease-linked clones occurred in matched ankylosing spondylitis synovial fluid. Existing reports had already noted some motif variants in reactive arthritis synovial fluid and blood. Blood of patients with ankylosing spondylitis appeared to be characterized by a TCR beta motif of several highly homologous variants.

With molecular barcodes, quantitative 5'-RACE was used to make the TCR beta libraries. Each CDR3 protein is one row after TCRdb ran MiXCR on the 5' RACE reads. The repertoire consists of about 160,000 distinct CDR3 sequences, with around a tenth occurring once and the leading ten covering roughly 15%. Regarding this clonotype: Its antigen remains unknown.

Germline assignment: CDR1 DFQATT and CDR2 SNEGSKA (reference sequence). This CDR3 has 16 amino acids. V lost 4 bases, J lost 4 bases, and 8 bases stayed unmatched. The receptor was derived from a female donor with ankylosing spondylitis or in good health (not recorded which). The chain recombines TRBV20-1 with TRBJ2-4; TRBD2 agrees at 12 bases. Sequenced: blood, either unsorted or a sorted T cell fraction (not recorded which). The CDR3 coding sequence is TGCAGTGCTAACCCCTGGGGGACTAGCGGGAAAAACATTCAGTACTTC. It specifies CSANPWGTSGKNIQYF.